This T cell receptor (beta chain) was obtained from a study of regulatory T cells in long-lasting Graves disease. CDR1 and CDR2 (germline): GTSNPN, SVGIG (reference sequence). The CDR3 loop spans 14 amino acids. The germline V and J ends were trimmed by 8 bases and 5 bases, with 21 bases remaining between them. Construction of TCR beta libraries relied on iRepertoire HTBI primers and on Arm-PCR targeting CDR3 regions. MiXCR, run by TCRdb on the multiplex PCR reads, gives a single entry per CDR3 protein. The sample records hundreds of thousands of distinct CDR3 sequences, 15% to 20% being singletons. Regarding time point: newly diagnosed GD, antithyroid drugs for less than 3 months. The authors made the TCR library using RNA they extracted from PBMCs. In each case, Graves' disease was diagnosed per American Thyroid Association guidelines. It was an endocrinology department in Xi'an, China, that provided the patients. Tubes containing EDTA received roughly 8.8 milliliters of drawn peripheral blood.

This clonotype was seen many times. These data are also associated with another study on T cells in Graves' hyperthyroidism and ophthalmopathy. That source reports: HTBI primers were employed in a first-round RT-PCR of the TCR CDR3.

This clonotype was obtained from a woman aged 35-65 years with Graves disease. The sequencing here drew on peripheral blood mononuclear cells (PBMCs), taken at new diagnosis, from a patient treated with antithyroid drugs. V is TRBV30 and J is TRBJ1-2; no definite D call. CDR3 nucleotide sequence: TGTGCCAGTAATGGCCATCTGAAACCTTATGGCTACACCTTC. It yields the protein CASNGHLKPYGYTF. The full variable domain, with the rest looked up from reference TRBV30 and TRBJ1-2, is SQTIHQWPATLVQPVGSPLSLECTVEGTSNPNLYWYRQAAGRGLQLLFYSVGIGQISSEVPQNLSASRPQDRQFILSSKKLLLSDSGFYLCASNGHLKPYGYTFGSGTRLTVV.